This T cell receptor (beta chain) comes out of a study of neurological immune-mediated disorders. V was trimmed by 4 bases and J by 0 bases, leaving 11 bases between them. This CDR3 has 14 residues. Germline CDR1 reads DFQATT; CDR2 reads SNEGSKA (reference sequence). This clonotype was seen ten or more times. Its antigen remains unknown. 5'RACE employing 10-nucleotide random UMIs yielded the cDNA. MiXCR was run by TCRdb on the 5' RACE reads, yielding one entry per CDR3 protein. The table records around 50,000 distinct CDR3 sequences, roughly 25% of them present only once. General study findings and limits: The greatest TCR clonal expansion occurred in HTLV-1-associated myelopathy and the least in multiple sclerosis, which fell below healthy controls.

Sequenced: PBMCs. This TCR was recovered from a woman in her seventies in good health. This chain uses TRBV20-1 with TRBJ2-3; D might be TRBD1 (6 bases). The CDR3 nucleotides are TGCAGTGCTACGGACAGCTACAGCACAGATACGCAGTATTTT. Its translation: CSATDSYSTDTQYF.